This TCR beta chain was recovered during a study of spatial heterogeneity in lung cancer. Broader study findings: Resection saw ubiquitous expanded tumor TCRs appear in blood more than follow-up did.

Time point denoted: sample taken at primary tumor resection. Donors were around 70 untreated early-stage non-small cell lung cancer patients. Whole RNA from tumor, nontumor lung or frozen PBMC was sequenced unsorted. With 1 base clipped from V and 6 bases from J, the junction kept 6 bases outside the gene matches. Germline loops: CDR1 KGHSH, CDR2 LQKENI. The CDR3 runs to 14 residues. The sample holds a few counts of this clonotype. As yet, its antigen is unknown. A single record per CDR3 protein comes from TCRdb applying MiXCR to the 5' RACE reads. Of more than 65,000 distinct CDR3 sequences in the sample, 7% to 9% were seen once.

The gene calls are TRBV18 and TRBJ2-7; 7 bases map to TRBD2. Sequencing used PBMCs, obtained at surgery. This clonotype was sampled from a male donor with early-stage non-small cell lung cancer. The CDR3 region is CASSPLDQRGEQYF. The DNA of the CDR3 is TGTGCCAGCTCACCACTTGACCAGCGGGGCGAGCAGTACTTC.